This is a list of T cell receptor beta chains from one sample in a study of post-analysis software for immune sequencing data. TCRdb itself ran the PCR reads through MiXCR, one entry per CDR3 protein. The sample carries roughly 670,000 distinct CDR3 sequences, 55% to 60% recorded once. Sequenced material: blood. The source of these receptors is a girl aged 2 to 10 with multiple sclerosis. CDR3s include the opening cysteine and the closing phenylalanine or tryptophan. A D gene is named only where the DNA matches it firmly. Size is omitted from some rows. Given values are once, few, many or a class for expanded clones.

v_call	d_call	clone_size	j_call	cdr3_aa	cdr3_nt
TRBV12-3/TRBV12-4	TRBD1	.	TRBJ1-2	CASRRTGTNYGYTF	TGTGCCAGCAGAAGGACAGGTACTAACTATGGCTACACCTTC
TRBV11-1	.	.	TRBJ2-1	CASSFQSFQGIHFYNEQFF	TGTGCCAGCAGCTTCCAAAGTTTCCAGGGAATTCACTTCTACAATGAGCAGTTCTTC
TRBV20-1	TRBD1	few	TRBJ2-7	CSADDRGSTHEQYF	TGCAGTGCGGATGACAGGGGTTCGACCCACGAGCAGTACTTC
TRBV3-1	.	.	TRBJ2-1	CASSQRGVNEQFF	TGTGCCAGCAGCCAAAGGGGCGTGAATGAGCAGTTCTTC
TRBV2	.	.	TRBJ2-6	CASSEGDGGANVLTF	TGTGCCAGCAGTGAAGGGGATGGCGGGGCCAACGTCCTGACTTTC
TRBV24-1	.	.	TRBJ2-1	CATGGTDYNEQFF	TGTGCCACAGGGGGGACAGACTACAATGAGCAGTTCTTC
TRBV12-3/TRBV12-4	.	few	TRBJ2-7	CASSFGSGYEQYF	TGTGCCAGCAGTTTTGGCTCCGGCTACGAGCAGTACTTC
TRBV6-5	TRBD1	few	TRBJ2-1	CASSPGTGQYNEQFF	TGTGCCAGCAGCCCCGGGACAGGCCAATACAATGAGCAGTTCTTC
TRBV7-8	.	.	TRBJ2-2	CASSLLGEAELFF	TGTGCCAGCAGCTTACTGGGCGAGGCGGAGCTGTTTTTT
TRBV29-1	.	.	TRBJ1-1	CSVDPLRRGPEAFF	TGCAGCGTCGACCCGCTTCGCAGAGGCCCTGAAGCTTTCTTT
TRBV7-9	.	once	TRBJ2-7	CASSLRDIDVEQYF	TGTGCCAGCAGCCTCCGGGACATCGACGTCGAGCAGTACTTC
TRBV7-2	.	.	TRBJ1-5	CASSLRVDPNQPQHF	TGTGCCAGCAGCTTAAGGGTAGACCCCAATCAGCCCCAGCATTTT
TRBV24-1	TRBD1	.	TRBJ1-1	CATSDSDREMGEAFF	TGTGCCACCAGTGATTCGGACAGGGAAATGGGTGAAGCTTTCTTT
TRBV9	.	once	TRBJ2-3	CASSVLGDTQYF	TGTGCCAGCAGCGTTTTGGGGGATACGCAGTATTTT
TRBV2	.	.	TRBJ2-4	CASRLISAKNIQYF	TGTGCCAGCAGGCTGATATCAGCCAAAAACATTCAGTACTTC
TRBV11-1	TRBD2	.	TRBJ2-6	CASSDHGTSGRGGANVLTF	TGTGCCAGCAGCGACCACGGGACTAGCGGGAGAGGTGGGGCCAACGTCCTGACTTTC
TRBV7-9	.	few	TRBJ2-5	CASSDVQVETQYF	TGTGCCAGCAGCGATGTACAGGTCGAGACCCAGTACTTC
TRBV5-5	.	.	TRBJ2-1	CASSAKGGFYNEQFF	TGTGCCAGCAGCGCGAAGGGGGGGTTTTACAATGAGCAGTTCTTC
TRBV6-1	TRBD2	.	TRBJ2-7	CASSVRLAGYEQYF	TGTGCCAGCAGTGTAAGACTAGCGGGGTACGAGCAGTACTTC
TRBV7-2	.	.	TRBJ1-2	CASSLGRAHTF	TGTGCCAGCAGCCTGGGCAGGGCGCACACCTTC
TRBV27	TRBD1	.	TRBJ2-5	CASSMGTGGEQETQYF	TGTGCCAGCAGTATGGGGACAGGGGGTGAACAAGAGACCCAGTACTTC
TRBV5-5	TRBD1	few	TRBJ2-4	CARGTGVGNIQYF	TGTGCCAGGGGGACAGGGGTCGGAAACATTCAGTACTTC
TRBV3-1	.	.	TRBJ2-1	CASSQDRDLSYNEQFF	TGTGCCAGCAGCCAAGACCGGGACTTATCCTACAATGAGCAGTTCTTC
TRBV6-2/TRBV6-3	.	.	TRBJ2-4	CASSYYLGTRPYF	TGTGCCAGCAGTTACTACCTTGGGACTCGCCCGTACTTC
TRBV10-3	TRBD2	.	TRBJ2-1	CAINTGGTSGDSYNEQFF	TGTGCCATCAACACGGGCGGGACTAGCGGGGACTCCTACAATGAGCAGTTCTTC
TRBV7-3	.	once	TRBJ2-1	CASSRTAGPLYEQFF	TGTGCCAGCAGCAGGACGGCGGGCCCCCTATATGAGCAGTTCTTC
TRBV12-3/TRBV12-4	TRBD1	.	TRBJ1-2	CASSTGAYGYTF	TGTGCCAGCAGTACAGGGGCGTATGGCTACACCTTC
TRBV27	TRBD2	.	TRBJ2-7	CASSPVAGSYEQYF	TGTGCCAGCAGCCCAGTAGCGGGATCCTACGAGCAGTACTTC
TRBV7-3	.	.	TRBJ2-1	CASSLVGAPGDEQFF	TGTGCCAGCAGCTTAGTCGGGGCGCCAGGCGATGAGCAGTTCTTC
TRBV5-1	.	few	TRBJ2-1	CASTRDPSYNEQFF	TGCGCCAGCACCCGGGACCCATCCTACAATGAGCAGTTCTTC
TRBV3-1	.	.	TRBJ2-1	CASSQGTLDYNEQFF	TGTGCCAGCAGCCAAGGGACACTTGATTACAATGAGCAGTTCTTC
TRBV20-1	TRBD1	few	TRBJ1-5	CSARAGRGAHQPQHF	TGCAGTGCTAGAGCTGGCAGGGGGGCGCATCAGCCCCAGCATTTT
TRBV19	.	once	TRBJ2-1	CASSYLQGRGNEQFF	TGTGCCAGTAGTTACCTCCAGGGGAGGGGGAATGAGCAGTTCTTC
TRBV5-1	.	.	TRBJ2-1	CASSLWAPQISNEQFF	TGCGCCAGCAGCTTGTGGGCCCCCCAAATCAGCAATGAGCAGTTCTTC
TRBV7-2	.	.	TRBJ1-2	CASSLAWGERGYTF	TGTGCCAGCAGCTTAGCGTGGGGGGAACGCGGCTACACCTTC
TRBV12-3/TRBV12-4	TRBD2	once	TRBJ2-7	CASRTTSGSFEQYF	TGTGCCAGCAGAACCACTAGCGGGAGTTTCGAGCAGTACTTC
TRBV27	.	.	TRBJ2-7	CASSLYGEQYF	TGTGCCAGCAGTTTATATGGCGAGCAGTACTTC
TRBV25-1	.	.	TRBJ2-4	CASRNRDKIAKNIQYF	TGTGCCAGCAGGAACCGGGACAAGATAGCCAAAAACATTCAGTACTTC
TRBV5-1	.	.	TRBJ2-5	CASSLAPGLLSEEQYF	TGCGCCAGCAGCTTGGCTCCGGGCCTCTTGTCCGAGGAGCAGTACTTC
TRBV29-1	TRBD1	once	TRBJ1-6	CSVLGQGSTALHF	TGCAGCGTCCTGGGACAGGGATCTACGGCCCTCCACTTT
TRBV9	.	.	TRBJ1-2	CASSVEAATWYGYTF	TGTGCCAGCAGCGTAGAGGCAGCCACGTGGTATGGCTACACCTTC
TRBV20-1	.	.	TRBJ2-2	CSARDLRAGELFF	TGCAGTGCTAGAGATCTCAGGGCCGGGGAGCTGTTTTTT
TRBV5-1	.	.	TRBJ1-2	CASSFDRKVSDGYTF	TGCGCCAGCAGCTTTGATCGGAAGGTATCGGATGGCTACACCTTC
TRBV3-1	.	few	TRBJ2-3	CASSQDGTDTQYF	TGTGCCAGCAGCCAAGACGGCACAGATACGCAGTATTTT
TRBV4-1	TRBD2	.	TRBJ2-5	CASSPEGLAGKETQYF	TGCGCCAGCAGCCCGGAGGGACTAGCGGGAAAAGAGACCCAGTACTTC
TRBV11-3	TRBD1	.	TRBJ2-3	CASSLDLTGATDTQYF	TGTGCCAGCAGCTTAGACTTGACAGGGGCAACAGATACGCAGTATTTT
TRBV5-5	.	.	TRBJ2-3	CASSHLGRADTQYF	TGTGCCAGCAGCCATCTCGGGCGCGCAGATACGCAGTATTTT
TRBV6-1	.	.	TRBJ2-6	CASSVTGPGANVLTF	TGTGCCAGCAGCGTTACTGGGCCTGGGGCCAACGTCCTGACTTTC
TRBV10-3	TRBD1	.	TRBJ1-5	CATGTESNQPQHF	TGTGCCACCGGGACAGAGAGCAATCAGCCCCAGCATTTT
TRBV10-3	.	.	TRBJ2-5	CAISETPSRGETQYF	TGTGCCATCAGTGAGACGCCTAGCAGGGGTGAGACCCAGTACTTC
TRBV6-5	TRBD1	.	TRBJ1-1	CASSYVTGPTEAFF	TGTGCCAGCAGTTACGTGACAGGGCCCACTGAAGCTTTCTTT
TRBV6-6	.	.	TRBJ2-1	CASSRTEGPQFF	TGTGCCAGCAGTAGAACCGAGGGGCCCCAGTTCTTC
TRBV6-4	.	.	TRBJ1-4	CASSEQGGEKLFF	TGTGCCAGCAGTGAACAGGGTGGGGAAAAACTGTTTTTT
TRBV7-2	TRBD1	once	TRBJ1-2	CASSSPTGAYGYTF	TGTGCCAGCAGCTCCCCGACAGGGGCATATGGCTACACCTTC
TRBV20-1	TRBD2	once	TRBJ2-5	CSARVAGGLQETQYF	TGCAGTGCTAGAGTGGCGGGGGGACTACAAGAGACCCAGTACTTC
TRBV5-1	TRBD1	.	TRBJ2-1	CASSLGQGHNEQFF	TGCGCCAGCAGCTTGGGACAGGGGCACAATGAGCAGTTCTTC
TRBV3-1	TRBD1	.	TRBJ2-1	CASSPQGQGDAEQFF	TGTGCCAGCAGCCCACAGGGACAGGGTGACGCTGAGCAGTTCTTC
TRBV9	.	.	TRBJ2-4	CASSVQADPSKNIQYF	TGTGCCAGCAGCGTCCAGGCCGACCCATCCAAAAACATTCAGTACTTC
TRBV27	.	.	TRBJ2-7	CASSLVAAHEQYF	TGTGCCAGCAGTTTAGTGGCAGCCCACGAGCAGTACTTC
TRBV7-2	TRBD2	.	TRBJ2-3	CASILAGGTDTQYF	TGTGCCAGCATCCTAGCGGGGGGCACAGATACGCAGTATTTT